These 21 T cell receptor beta chains were all obtained from the same sample, sequenced in a study of T cells after yellow fever vaccination. TCRdb reanalysed the 5' RACE reads using MiXCR and keeps one entry per CDR3 protein. The table records 60,000 to 85,000 distinct CDR3 sequences, approximately 7% of them present only once. The sequenced sample was CD8+ T cells sorted from PBMCs, obtained about 49 days after the first yellow fever vaccination. The receptors were gathered from a man younger than 30 who received the YFV17D yellow fever vaccine.

The rearrangement joins TRBV24-1 to TRBJ2-2; TRBD1 matches 9 bases. CDR3 length equals 15 residues. Trimming cost V 3 bases and J 6 bases; bases outside gene matches: 4. CDR1 KGHDR and CDR2 SFDVKD come from the germline V gene. CDR3 nucleotide sequence: TGTGCCACCAGTGATCATGGACAGGGGCCCGGGGAGCTGTTTTTT. It yields the protein CATSDHGQGPGELFF.

The CDR3 loop reads CASSASSGANVLTF. In DNA form, the CDR3 reads TGTGCCAGCAGTGCCAGCTCTGGGGCCAACGTCCTGACTTTC. This chain connects TRBV6-4 to TRBJ2-6; no firm D call. The CDR3 spans 14 residues. V shed 4 bases and J shed 0 bases, with 4 bases lying between them. Germline V gene data show CDR1 as MRHNA and CDR2 as SNTAGT.

In this sample, this clonotype turned up a few times. This chain connects TRBV20-1 to TRBJ2-1; TRBD1 might be the D (5 bases). Germline-derived CDR1 and CDR2 are DFQATT and SNEGSKA (reference sequence). The V gene lost 0 bases and the J gene lost 0 bases, with 6 bases spanning the gap. CDR3 length equals 14 residues. The DNA for the CDR3 is TGCAGTGCTAGAGACAGGGTCTCCTACAATGAGCAGTTCTTC. It encodes CSARDRVSYNEQFF.

This clonotype was picked up a small number of times. V is TRBV7-6 and J is TRBJ2-7; 12 bases are shared with TRBD1. The germline gives CDR1 SGHVS, CDR2 FNYEAQ. Unmatched junction bases numbered 7, after V lost 1 base and J lost 3 bases. The CDR3 runs 17 residues. This chain's CDR3 is CASSLGGTGGVYYEQYF. CDR3 nucleotide sequence: TGTGCCAGCAGCTTAGGCGGGACAGGGGGCGTCTACTACGAGCAGTACTTC.

Many counts were recorded for this clonotype. The V call is TRBV7-9, the J call TRBJ1-5, with D unclear. The V gene lost 7 bases and the J gene lost 3 bases, with 16 bases spanning the gap. The CDR3 loop spans 15 amino acids. Germline CDR1 is SEHNR and CDR2 is FQNEAQ (reference sequence). The CDR3 protein is CASTTSSQPNQPQHF. Here the CDR3 DNA reads TGTGCCAGCACCACTAGTTCACAGCCCAATCAGCCCCAGCATTTT.

Many counts were recorded for this clonotype. V is TRBV4-3 and J is TRBJ2-2; tentative D call: TRBD1 (8 bases). The CDR3 has 15 residues. V was trimmed by 0 bases and J by 7 bases, leaving 12 bases between them. Germline assignment: CDR1 LGHNA and CDR2 YSLEER. DNA of the CDR3: TGCGCCAGCAGCCAAGATACAGGGGGGGGCGGGGAGCTGTTTTTT. This gives the protein CASSQDTGGGGELFF.

The rearrangement uses TRBV5-6 and TRBJ2-7; possible D gene TRBD1, 5 bases. CDR1 is SGHDT, CDR2 YYEEEE, per germline. The CDR3 is 15 residues long. Trimming took 1 base from V and 7 from J, leaving 18 bases between them. The CDR3 coding sequence is TGTGCCAGCAGCTTGATCGCAGGGAACCCTACGGAGCAGTACGTC. It encodes CASSLIAGNPTEQYV.

This clonotype came up a few times. The rearrangement links TRBV12-3 or TRBV12-4 to TRBJ2-1, with D tentatively TRBD2 (7 bases). The V and J ends lost 3 bases and 2 bases respectively, with 14 bases between them. The CDR3 has 16 amino acids. CDR3 sequence: CASSFYEGGTYNEQFF. CDR3 sequence (DNA): TGTGCCAGCAGTTTTTATGAGGGGGGGACCTACAATGAGCAGTTCTTC.

This clonotype was seen repeatedly, ten times or more. The chain is built from TRBV5-1 and TRBJ2-1; 7 nucleotides agree with TRBD1. The germline V gene has CDR1 SGHRS and CDR2 YFSETQ. V lost 4 bases to trimming and J lost 8 bases; unmatched junction nucleotides: 9. The CDR3 runs to 14 residues. CDR3 DNA sequence: TGCGCCAGCAGCCTGTCAGGGGGTATGGATGAGCAGTTCTTC. This translates into CASSLSGGMDEQFF.

This clonotype was seen ten or more times. The gene calls are TRBV7-9 and TRBJ1-1, with unresolved D. The CDR3 runs to 15 residues. V lost 1 base to trimming and J lost 1 base, with 10 bases between them. Looked up from germline, CDR1 is SEHNR and CDR2 is FQNEAQ (reference sequence). The CDR3 reads CASSLVVSRNTEAFF. The CDR3 bases are TGTGCCAGCAGCTTAGTAGTCTCCAGGAACACTGAAGCTTTCTTT.

This clonotype showed up just a few times. V and J are TRBV7-6 and TRBJ1-2; D call uncertain. Germline V gives CDR1 SGHVS, CDR2 FNYEAQ. V lost 5 bases to trimming and J lost 8 bases, with 15 bases between them. CDR3 size: 13 residues. DNA of the CDR3: TGTGCCAGCAGCCCCTTTCCGGCCACCGGCTACACCTTC. It specifies CASSPFPATGYTF.

This clonotype showed up many times. The CDR3 is CASSYTRTGGAGGELFF. The CDR3 DNA reads as TGTGCCAGCAGTTACACCCGGACAGGGGGCGCGGGGGGGGAGCTGTTTTTT. V and J are TRBV7-8 and TRBJ2-2, with 11 bases identical to TRBD1. In germline, CDR1 is SGHVS, CDR2 FQNEAQ. This CDR3 is 17 amino acids long. The V segment lost 6 bases and the J segment 8 bases; nucleotides outside the gene matches: 14.

In this sample, this clonotype turned up a few times. The chain recombines TRBV6-1 with TRBJ1-5; 9 nucleotides match TRBD1. CDR3 length: 14 amino acids. With V trimmed by 4 bases and J by 7 bases, 5 bases remained unmatched. Germline V gene sequence: CDR1 MNHNS, CDR2 SASEGT. The chain's CDR3 is CASSGDRALQPQHF. CDR3 bases: TGTGCCAGCAGTGGGGACAGGGCTCTGCAGCCCCAGCATTTT.

V and J are TRBV7-8 and TRBJ1-2; 8 nucleotides match TRBD1. This CDR3 contains 15 residues. V lost 1 base, J lost 8 bases, and 9 bases stayed unmatched. Looked up from germline, CDR1 is SGHVS and CDR2 is FQNEAQ. The CDR3 loop reads CASSLGYRGADGYTF. In nucleotides, the CDR3 is TGTGCCAGCAGCTTAGGTTACAGGGGGGCGGACGGCTACACCTTC.

In this sample, this clonotype turned up many times. The chain is built from TRBV5-1 and TRBJ2-5; 10 positions match TRBD2. Germline CDR1 and CDR2: SGHRS and YFSETQ. The CDR3 totals 17 residues. V lost 1 base and J lost 5; bases outside the gene matches: 11. This CDR3 is CASSLWPSGGIVETQYF. CDR3 in DNA: TGCGCCAGCAGCTTGTGGCCTAGCGGGGGCATTGTGGAGACCCAGTACTTC.

This clonotype was counted between two and nine times. The rearrangement links TRBV12-3 or TRBV12-4 to TRBJ2-1, with TRBD1 matching over 9 bases. V lost 7 bases to trimming and J lost 15 bases; unmatched junction nucleotides: 16. The CDR3 loop spans 14 amino acids. CDR3 residues: CASTEQGAGEFLFF. CDR3 sequence (DNA): TGTGCCAGCACCGAACAGGGGGCTGGAGAATTCTTGTTCTTC.

This clonotype has a handful of counts. This chain joins TRBV5-1 and TRBJ1-3; D gene unclear. The germline V gene has CDR1 SGHRS and CDR2 YFSETQ. CDR3 length: 13 amino acids. With 7 bases removed from V and 0 bases from J, the gap between germline ends came to 8 bases. The CDR3 DNA reads TGCGCCAGCGGGCTCTACTCTGGAAACACCATATATTTT. Protein: CASGLYSGNTIYF.

Ten or more counts support this clonotype. V usage is TRBV28 and J usage is TRBJ2-7; tentatively, D is TRBD2 (6 bases). V shed 6 bases and J shed 3 bases, with 18 bases lying between them. Germline assignment: CDR1 MDHEN and CDR2 SYDVKM. CDR3 length equals 15 residues. CDR3 loop: CASSRRLGGVYEQYV. CDR3 sequence (DNA): TGTGCCAGCAGCCGGCGACTGGGAGGTGTCTACGAGCAGTACGTC.

This clonotype came up many times. V is TRBV11-2 and J is TRBJ1-1; the D is unclear. V shed 2 bases and J shed 9 bases, with 10 bases lying between them. Germline assignment: CDR1 SGHAT and CDR2 FQNNGV. This CDR3 is 12 amino acids long. The DNA for the CDR3 is TGTGCCAGCAGCTTATTCTCTGGTAAAGCTTTCTTT. Translation gives CASSLFSGKAFF.

This clonotype was found many times. The chain recombines TRBV29-1 with TRBJ2-2; weak D call: TRBD1 (5 bases). The germline V and J ends were trimmed by 6 bases and 5 bases, with 10 bases remaining between them. This CDR3 has 12 amino acids. Germline values: CDR1 SQVTM, CDR2 ANQGSEA. CDR3 amino acids: CSVAGWTGELFF. DNA of the CDR3: TGCAGCGTGGCAGGGTGGACCGGGGAGCTGTTTTTT.

This clonotype has only a few counts. The junction departs from the called germline gene at one end, perhaps through a read error. J is TRBJ1-5 and V is TRBV5-5; TRBD1 matches at 7 bases. The CDR3 sequence is 14 residues long. CDR1 is SGHKS, CDR2 YYEKEE, per germline (reference sequence). The CDR3 is CASSSGGGNQPQQF. The DNA for the CDR3 is TGTGCCAGCAGCTCAGGGGGGGGCAATCAGCCCCAGCAATTT. Full variable domain (outside the CDR3, taken from reference TRBV5-5 and TRBJ1-5): DAGVTQSPTHLIKTRGQQVTLRCSPISGHKSVSWYQQVLGQGPQFIFQYYEKEERGRGNFPDRFSARQFPNYSSELNVNALLLGDSALYLCASSSGGGNQPQQFGDGTRLSIL.